The rows below give T cell receptor beta chains drawn from one sample of a study of T cell responses to AZD1222 COVID-19 vaccine. TCRdb keeps only in-frame clones here, not all; method: immunoSEQ multiplex PCR. In the table there are about 110,000 clones, about 92% of which are singletons. The sample in question was peripheral blood, obtained 28 days after the second AZD1222 dose. The receptor source for this set is an adult who received the AZD1222 COVID-19 vaccine. Both conserved end residues are part of each CDR3. Fields, in order: D gene, clone size, V gene, J gene, CDR3 DNA, CDR3 protein. A D gene is named only where the DNA matches it firmly. Where a row states a size, it is once, few, many or the class of an expanded clone; other rows omit it.

d_call: NA
clone_size: NA
v_call: TRBV3-1/TRBV3-2
j_call: TRBJ1-1
cdr3_nt: TGTGCCAGCAGCCCCAGCGGGAGAATGAACACTGAAGCTTTCTTT
cdr3_aa: CASSPSGRMNTEAFF

d_call: NA
clone_size: NA
v_call: TRBV7-3
j_call: TRBJ2-5
cdr3_nt: TGTGCCAGCAGCTTATCAGGGGCGGAGGGGACCCAGTACTTC
cdr3_aa: CASSLSGAEGTQYF

d_call: NA
clone_size: NA
v_call: TRBV6-4
j_call: TRBJ2-3
cdr3_nt: TGTGCCAGTTTTAGGGCCCCAGAGGTAGATACGCAGTATTTT
cdr3_aa: CASFRAPEVDTQYF

d_call: TRBD2
clone_size: NA
v_call: TRBV3-1/TRBV3-2
j_call: TRBJ2-5
cdr3_nt: TGTGCCAGCAGCCACGCAAGGACTAGCGGGGGGGCCAAAGAGACCCAGTACTTC
cdr3_aa: CASSHARTSGGAKETQYF

d_call: NA
clone_size: NA
v_call: TRBV10-3
j_call: TRBJ2-7
cdr3_nt: TGTGCCATCAGTGCCTTGGGTGCCACGCGGACCTACGAGCAGTACTTC
cdr3_aa: CAISALGATRTYEQYF

d_call: NA
clone_size: NA
v_call: TRBV27
j_call: TRBJ2-7
cdr3_nt: TGTGCCAGCAGCCCTCGGGGCAGTTCCTACGAGCAGTACTTC
cdr3_aa: CASSPRGSSYEQYF

d_call: TRBD2
clone_size: NA
v_call: TRBV9
j_call: TRBJ2-1
cdr3_nt: TGTGCCAGCAGCGCCGCGGGTAGCGGGGGTTACAATGAGCAGTTCTTC
cdr3_aa: CASSAAGSGGYNEQFF

d_call: TRBD1
clone_size: NA
v_call: TRBV11-1
j_call: TRBJ2-1
cdr3_nt: TGTGCCAGCAGCGTCAAGATCCAGGGGGCCATAGCTGAGCAGTTCTTC
cdr3_aa: CASSVKIQGAIAEQFF

d_call: NA
clone_size: NA
v_call: TRBV5-5
j_call: TRBJ2-7
cdr3_nt: TGTGCCAGCAGCACAACAGGGAGGACCTACGAGCAGTACTTC
cdr3_aa: CASSTTGRTYEQYF

d_call: NA
clone_size: NA
v_call: TRBV14
j_call: TRBJ2-7
cdr3_nt: TGTGCCAGCAGCCCGCACTACCCGGAGTTGTGGCCCTACGAGCAGTACTTC
cdr3_aa: CASSPHYPELWPYEQYF

d_call: NA
clone_size: NA
v_call: TRBV6-4
j_call: TRBJ1-2
cdr3_nt: TGTGCCAGCAGCGTAGGGGTGAACTATGGCTACACCTTC
cdr3_aa: CASSVGVNYGYTF

d_call: NA
clone_size: NA
v_call: TRBV5-8
j_call: TRBJ1-5
cdr3_nt: TGTGCCAGCAGGAGAAAGGGGTATAGCAATCAGCCCCAGCATTTT
cdr3_aa: CASRRKGYSNQPQHF

d_call: NA
clone_size: NA
v_call: TRBV24-1
j_call: TRBJ1-5
cdr3_nt: TGTGCCACCAGTGATGGACGGGCAGCCCAGCCCCAGCATTTT
cdr3_aa: CATSDGRAAQPQHF

d_call: TRBD1
clone_size: few
v_call: TRBV2
j_call: TRBJ1-4
cdr3_nt: TGTGCCAGCGAAGGGACAGGGGCTGGGGTTAATGAAAAACTGTTTTTT
cdr3_aa: CASEGTGAGVNEKLFF

d_call: NA
clone_size: once
v_call: TRBV9
j_call: TRBJ2-3
cdr3_nt: TGTGCCAGCAGCGCCTACTCCACAGATACGCAGTATTTT
cdr3_aa: CASSAYSTDTQYF

d_call: NA
clone_size: NA
v_call: TRBV19
j_call: TRBJ2-1
cdr3_nt: TGTGCCAGCAGAGTTCCGGGATCCTACAATGAGCAGTTCTTC
cdr3_aa: CASRVPGSYNEQFF

d_call: NA
clone_size: NA
v_call: TRBV9
j_call: TRBJ2-3
cdr3_nt: TGTGCCAGCAGCCTCCCACGGGGGCGGAGCACAGATACGCAGTATTTT
cdr3_aa: CASSLPRGRSTDTQYF

d_call: TRBD2
clone_size: NA
v_call: TRBV5-5
j_call: TRBJ2-5
cdr3_nt: TGTGCCAGCAGCCTTACAACTAGCGGGGTGGAGACCCAGTACTTC
cdr3_aa: CASSLTTSGVETQYF

d_call: TRBD1
clone_size: NA
v_call: TRBV12-3/TRBV12-4
j_call: TRBJ2-1
cdr3_nt: TGTGCCAGCCGGGACAGGGCGAGTGAGCAGTTCTTC
cdr3_aa: CASRDRASEQFF

d_call: NA
clone_size: NA
v_call: TRBV18
j_call: TRBJ1-6
cdr3_nt: TGTGCCAGCTCACCGTGGGACGGGGGGACTCCTAATTCACCCCTCCACTTT
cdr3_aa: CASSPWDGGTPNSPLHF

d_call: NA
clone_size: NA
v_call: TRBV6-6
j_call: TRBJ1-1
cdr3_nt: TGTGCCAGCAGTCGCTCCACGGGACGGCTGGCCACTGAAGCTTTCTTT
cdr3_aa: CASSRSTGRLATEAFF

d_call: NA
clone_size: NA
v_call: TRBV30
j_call: TRBJ2-2
cdr3_nt: TGTGCCTGGAGTGTACGCAGAAACACCGGGGAGCTGTTTTTT
cdr3_aa: CAWSVRRNTGELFF